This TCR beta chain derives from a study of CD8 T cells in ankylosing spondylitis (dated by TCRdb to 2016 to 2017). Context from the whole study: The study set out to find disease-linked TCR variants by profiling T cell receptor beta repertoires in ankylosing spondylitis patients and healthy donors. The whole study cohort included under 140 healthy donors and over 20 ankylosing spondylitis patients. Peripheral blood was sampled, and synovial fluid was also collected from ankylosing spondylitis patients. What the authors observed across the whole study: Blood from ankylosing spondylitis patients appeared to be characterized by a TCR beta motif made up of several highly homologous amino acid variants. The disease-linked clones were reported as significantly enriched in matched synovial fluid samples from ankylosing spondylitis patients. Some of the motif variants had been reported before in the synovial fluid and blood of reactive arthritis patients, a finding that suggests common disease-initiation mechanisms. The disease-linked clones had a CD8+ phenotype and were found at relatively low frequencies in peripheral blood.

The sequencer was an Illumina HiSeq 2500. Quantitative 5'-RACE with molecular barcodes was used to prepare TCR beta libraries. As for the authors' bioinformatics: A new computational method, built on a probabilistic model of VDJ rearrangement, was used to identify disease-linked TCR variants. The public reads were quality trimmed at Q25 with fastp and then assembled into clones with MiXCR by TCRdb, keeping productive beta chains. Each entry is one CDR3 protein sequence, shown with its most common DNA and genes. TCRdb's processing, not the authors', yielded these V and J calls. The sample table records 25,000 to 35,000 distinct CDR3 sequences; about 5.1% of these occur just once. The top ten clonotypes cover approximately 1.7% of the sample. This clonotype showed up many times. The clone's antigen remains unknown. Per-base qualities were not stored, and no clone one base away is much larger. CDR1 SGDLS and CDR2 YYNGEE were looked up in the germline V gene. From its cysteine to its phenylalanine, the CDR3 spans 14 amino acids. The sequence is cut down to CDR3 DNA, 42 bases in frame from base 1. A distance of 14 bases separates the germline ends of V and J, which lose 4 bases and 4 bases respectively.

The clonotype comes from a female donor with ankylosing spondylitis or in good health (not recorded which). The V gene is TRBV9 and the J gene is TRBJ1-1, with the D gene uncertain. Sequencing was carried out using blood, either unsorted or a sorted T cell fraction (not recorded which). The nucleotide sequence reads TGTGCCAGCAGCTCGCGGACCGGGAGCACTGAAGCTTTCTTT. It is translated as CASSSRTGSTEAFF.